The source of this T cell receptor beta chain is a study of response to subunit inactivated influenza vaccine. Study-level findings and limits: Only a handful of new T cells, the authors suggested, are recruited with each seasonal influenza vaccination.

This clonotype showed up many times. Antigen: not known. MiXCR was run by TCRdb on the RT-PCR reads, yielding one entry per CDR3 protein. The sample has around 750,000 distinct CDR3 sequences; less than 25% are singletons. Losses at the gene ends were 5 bases for V and 4 bases for J; bases not matched to a gene: 17. In germline, CDR1 is MGHDK, CDR2 SYGVNS. The CDR3 is 19 amino acids. This chain links TRBV25-1 with TRBJ2-1, with TRBD2 matching 10 bases. The sequencing used PBMCs from blood, collected less than 6 days after vaccination. This receptor was taken from a man aged 50-60 years who received an inactivated influenza vaccine. The CDR3 bases are TGTGCCAGCAGTTCCGTAGCGGGAGGCCCAGAGACCCCATACAATGAGCAGTTCTTC. Its protein product is CASSSVAGGPETPYNEQFF.